These 11 T cell receptor beta chains originate from one sample sequenced in a study of cytomegalovirus exposure and HLA in healthy donors listed by TCRdb under 2017. The library was built by means of the immunoSEQ multiplex PCR assay. The table comes from immuneACCESS by way of TCRdb, which keeps in-frame sequences with V and J called. Part of the clones is missing from these tables; in studies checked, under half for an unresolved V gene and the rest for unknown reasons. The sample table lists fewer than 350,000 clones, 88% of them with a count of one. Over 0.85% of the sample rests with the top ten. The sample consisted of PBMCs. The receptors stem from a woman aged 18-29 years in good health and CMV-seronegative.

The chain employs TRBV12-5 and TRBJ2-7; tentative D call: TRBD2 (5 bases). V gave up 9 bases and J gave up 7 bases, with 16 bases separating them. The CDR3 spans 12 residues. CDR1 and CDR2 from the germline V gene are LGHNT and FRNRAP. The CDR3: CASSTSPGEQYF. CDR3 bases: TGTGCTAGCTCCACGTCGCCGGGGGAGCAGTACTTC.

This chain joins TRBV28 and TRBJ1-5; tentative D call: TRBD1 (5 bases). The germline V gene has CDR1 MDHEN and CDR2 SYDVKM. The CDR3 runs to 13 residues. Trimming shortened V by 5 bases and J by 5 bases, and 10 bases separated the two germline ends. The DNA of the CDR3 is TGTGCCAGCAGTCCACTGACAGATCAGCCCCAGCATTTT. The encoded protein is CASSPLTDQPQHF.

This clone occurred a few times. The chain carries TRBV6-1 and TRBJ1-6; D not resolved. V lost 0 bases and J 10 bases, leaving 13 bases between the germline ends. CDR1 MNHNS and CDR2 SASEGT come from the germline V gene. This CDR3 contains 15 residues. The CDR3 region has the DNA TGTGCCAGCAGTGAAGCCGGGGTTCTGTACTCACCCCTCCACTTT. It translates to CASSEAGVLYSPLHF.

The chain joins TRBV27 to TRBJ1-1; weak D call: TRBD1 (5 bases). Trimming removed 5 bases at V and 7 bases at J, with 14 bases between. CDR3 size: 13 residues. CDR1 is MNHEY and CDR2 is SMNVEV in the germline V gene (reference sequence). The CDR3 spells CASSISGTVEAFF. The CDR3 DNA reads as TGTGCCAGCAGTATTTCCGGGACTGTTGAAGCTTTCTTT.

V is TRBV2 and J is TRBJ1-4; no clear D. Trimming removed 6 bases from V and 8 bases from J, with 13 bases in between. This CDR3 is built from 13 residues. Germline V gives CDR1 SNHLY, CDR2 FYNNEI. CDR3 region: CASRGERFEKLFF. The CDR3, as DNA: TGTGCCAGCAGGGGCGAGAGATTCGAAAAACTGTTTTTT.

CDR3 residues: CASSTGTGGLAEQYF. CDR3 coding DNA: TGTGCCAGTAGTACCGGGACAGGGGGCTTAGCCGAGCAGTACTTC. The V and J genes are TRBV19 and TRBJ2-7; 12 nucleotides agree with TRBD1. This CDR3 has 15 amino acids. Germline CDR1 LNHDA, CDR2 SQIVND (reference sequence). Trimming took 4 bases from V and 6 from J; bases not matched to a gene: 7.

The chain recombines TRBV5-1 with TRBJ1-3, with TRBD1 matching over 8 bases. V was clipped by 2 bases and J by 2 bases; unmatched bases: 9. Germline V gives CDR1 SGHRS, CDR2 YFSETQ. CDR3 length: 17 residues. CDR3 amino acids: CASSFEKQGAAGNTIYF. CDR3 nucleotides: TGCGCCAGCAGCTTCGAGAAGCAGGGGGCCGCTGGAAACACCATATATTTT. The full variable domain, with the rest looked up from reference TRBV5-1 and TRBJ1-3, is KAGVTQTPRYLIKTRGQQVTLSCSPISGHRSVSWYQQTPGQGLQFLFEYFSETQRNKGNFPGRFSGRQFSNSRSEMNVSTLELGDSALYLCASSFEKQGAAGNTIYFGEGSWLTVV.

V usage is TRBV28 and J usage is TRBJ2-7; D is undetermined. The CDR3 spans 14 residues. Germline CDR1 reads MDHEN; CDR2 reads SYDVKM. Deletions cut 1 base from V and 0 bases from J, with 7 bases between. The CDR3 coding sequence is TGTGCCAGCAGTTTATACCGCGTCTCCTACGAGCAGTACTTC. Translating gives CASSLYRVSYEQYF.

This chain links TRBV19 with TRBJ2-3, with 16 nucleotides matching TRBD2. Germline-derived CDR1 and CDR2 are LNHDA and SQIVND (reference sequence). The junction had 3 bases not matched to a gene; V was cut back by 7 bases and J by 2 bases. CDR3 length: 16 residues. The DNA for the CDR3 is TGTGCCAGTAAGGGACTAGCGGGAGGGGTCACAGATACGCAGTATTTT. Translated, it gives CASKGLAGGVTDTQYF.

This clone was observed a handful of times. V gene TRBV7-6 combines with J gene TRBJ2-7; 9 bases map to TRBD2. CDR1 and CDR2 (germline): SGHVS, FNYEAQ. V was clipped by 2 bases and J by 2 bases; unmatched bases: 4. The CDR3 covers 15 residues. The CDR3 loop is CASSLSAGGPYEQYF. The CDR3 DNA is TGTGCCAGCAGCTTAAGTGCGGGAGGGCCCTACGAGCAGTACTTC.

The V call is TRBV15, the J call TRBJ2-1; D perhaps matches TRBD2 (5 bases). Trimming stripped 1 base from V and 4 bases from J, with 14 bases between. The V gene's germline CDR1 is LNHNV and CDR2 YYDKDF (reference sequence). This CDR3 has 16 amino acids. In DNA form, the CDR3 reads TGTGCCACCAGCAGAGGTCGAAGCGGCATTTACAATGAGCAGTTCTTC. Protein sequence: CATSRGRSGIYNEQFF.